The 8 T cell receptor beta chains listed next were all sequenced from one sample in a study of T cells in Graves' hyperthyroidism and ophthalmopathy. Regions amplified from RNA transcripts were the TCR beta CDR3 regions. TCR CDR3 underwent first-round RT-PCR with the HTBI primer set. From the multiplex PCR reads, TCRdb called clonotypes with MiXCR, one entry per CDR3 protein. This sample yields about 480,000 distinct CDR3 sequences, of which about 15% are seen a single time; under 20% belongs to the top ten. Sample: blood. The source of these receptors is a woman between 18 and 29 years old with Graves' hyperthyroidism.

This chain connects TRBV9 to TRBJ1-2, with TRBD1 identical over 7 bases. With 2 bases clipped from V and 3 bases from J, the junction kept 10 bases outside the gene matches. Germline V gene data show CDR1 as SGDLS and CDR2 as YYNGEE. This CDR3 spans 16 amino acids. CDR3: CASSVRSTGTHYGYTF. CDR3 bases: TGTGCCAGCAGCGTCAGATCGACAGGGACCCACTATGGCTACACCTTC.

This clonotype has a count of ten or more. This rearrangement joins TRBV2 to TRBJ2-5, with D possibly matching TRBD2 (6 bases). Trimming cost V 7 bases and J 1 base, with 13 bases left between them. The germline gives CDR1 SNHLY, CDR2 FYNNEI. The CDR3 sequence is 14 residues long. The CDR3 DNA reads TGTGCCAGCAACCGGGAGTTGGGCCAAGAGACCCAGTACTTC. Residues: CASNRELGQETQYF. The full variable domain, its missing parts supplied by reference TRBV2 and TRBJ2-5, is EPEVTQTPSHQVTQMGQEVILRCVPISNHLYFYWYRQILGQKVEFLVSFYNNEISEKSEIFDDQFSVERPDGSNFTLKIRSTKLEDSAMYFCASNRELGQETQYFGPGTRLLVL.

This clonotype was seen many times. This chain joins TRBV7-8 and TRBJ1-4; D might be TRBD1 (5 bases). V lost 5 bases to trimming and J lost 4 bases, with 17 bases between them. From germline, CDR1 is SGHVS and CDR2 FQNEAQ. The CDR3 has 16 residues. As DNA, the CDR3 is TGTGCCAGCAGCGGCCGGGGCGGGCGTAGTAATGAAAAACTGTTTTTT. It specifies CASSGRGGRSNEKLFF.

This clonotype was picked up many times. J is TRBJ1-4 and V is TRBV20-1, with D possibly TRBD1 on 5 matching bases. This CDR3 comprises 14 residues. V lost 3 bases and J 5 bases, leaving 13 bases between the germline ends. The V gene's germline CDR1 is DFQATT and CDR2 SNEGSKA (reference sequence). The chain's CDR3 is CSASPGTFNEKLFF. CDR3 in DNA: TGCAGTGCTAGCCCAGGGACCTTCAATGAAAAACTGTTTTTT.

This clonotype showed up many times. The V call is TRBV24-1, the J call TRBJ1-1, with D tentatively TRBD1 (6 bases). From germline, CDR1 is KGHDR and CDR2 SFDVKD. Trimming took off 5 bases at V and 5 bases at J, with 14 bases between the two ends. The CDR3 totals 14 residues. The CDR3 nucleotides are TGTGCCACCAGTGGCGGAGCAGGGGAGACTGAAGCTTTCTTT. This translates into CATSGGAGETEAFF.

In its sample, this clonotype was seen many times. The rearrangement links TRBV3-1 to TRBJ2-1; TRBD1 is a possible D gene (5 bases). Germline-derived CDR1 and CDR2 are LGHDT and YNNKEL (reference sequence). This CDR3 has 13 residues. Trimming removed 4 bases at V and 15 bases at J, with 19 bases between. CDR3 DNA: TGTGCCAGCAGCCCCAATCTGGGGCAGACCGGGTTCTTC. Encoded protein: CASSPNLGQTGFF.

This clonotype has at least ten counts. J is TRBJ2-5 and V is TRBV25-1; D is possibly TRBD1 (5 bases). The CDR3 runs 16 residues. The germline gives CDR1 MGHDK, CDR2 SYGVNS. The ends were cut back, 1 base at V and 5 bases at J, with 17 bases in the middle. In DNA, the CDR3 is TGTGCCAGCAGTGAATTCCCAGACAGCCCTTCGGAGACCCAGTACTTC. Translating gives CASSEFPDSPSETQYF.

Ten or more counts support this clonotype. The chain uses TRBV5-1 and TRBJ1-2, with TRBD1 as a possible D gene (5 bases). V was pared by 3 bases and J by 4 bases, with 13 bases between. The CDR3 is 14 residues long. CDR1 SGHRS and CDR2 YFSETQ come from the germline V gene. CDR3 protein: CASSYSDRLYGYTF. The CDR3 nucleotides are TGCGCCAGCAGCTATAGCGACAGACTCTATGGCTACACCTTC.